The table lists the clone carrying this T cell receptor beta chain with many counts. Its antigen is still unknown. The sample originates from a study of T cells in Graves' hyperthyroidism and ophthalmopathy. Germline V lookup: CDR1 SGHAT, CDR2 FQNNGV. This CDR3 region has 14 residues. Trimming pared 5 bases from V and 5 bases from J, leaving 14 bases between. RNA transcripts provided the source from which TCR beta CDR3 regions were amplified. The HTBI primer set drove a first-round RT-PCR of the TCR CDR3. TCRdb itself ran the multiplex PCR reads through MiXCR, one entry per CDR3 protein. The table includes approximately 710,000 distinct CDR3 sequences, 15% to 20% detected once. Study-wide points: Most thyroid-expanded clonotypes above 0.001 were also found in blood.

The sequence came from a man aged 45-60 years with Graves' hyperthyroidism. The chain employs TRBV11-2 and TRBJ2-3; TRBD1 is a possible D gene (5 bases). The sample taken for sequencing was blood. The CDR3 is CASSVQVHGDTQYF. CDR3 in DNA: TGTGCCAGCAGCGTACAGGTTCATGGAGATACGCAGTATTTT.